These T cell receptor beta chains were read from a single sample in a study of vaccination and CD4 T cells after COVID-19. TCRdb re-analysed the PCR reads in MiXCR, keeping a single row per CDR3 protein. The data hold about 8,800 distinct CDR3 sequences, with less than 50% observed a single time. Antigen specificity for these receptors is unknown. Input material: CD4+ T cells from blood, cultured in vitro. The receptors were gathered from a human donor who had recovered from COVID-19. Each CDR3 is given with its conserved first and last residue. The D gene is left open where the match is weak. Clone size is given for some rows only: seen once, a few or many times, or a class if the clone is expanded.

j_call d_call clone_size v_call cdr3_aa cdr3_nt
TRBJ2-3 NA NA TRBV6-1 CASSESRGASQYF TGTGCCAGCAGTGAGTCCAGGGGGGCGTCGCAGTATTTT
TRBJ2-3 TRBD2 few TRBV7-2 CASSLGLATDTQYF TGTGCCAGCAGCTTGGGACTAGCGACAGATACGCAGTATTTT
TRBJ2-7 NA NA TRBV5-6 CASRPSADRGWREEQYF TGTGCCAGCAGGCCTAGCGCGGACCGGGGGTGGCGAGAGGAGCAGTACTTC
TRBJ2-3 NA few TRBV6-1 CASRITTGPDTQYF TGTGCCAGCAGGATTACTACAGGGCCAGATACGCAGTATTTT
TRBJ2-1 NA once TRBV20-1 CSARDLGKGGYYNEQFF TGCAGTGCTAGAGATTTAGGAAAGGGCGGTTACTACAATGAGCAGTTCTTC
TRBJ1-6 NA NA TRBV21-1 CASSPGQGNNSPLHF TGTGCCAGCAGCCCCGGACAGGGGAATAATTCACCCCTCCACTTT
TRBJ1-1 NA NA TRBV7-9 CASSPDAPKAFF TGTGCCAGCAGCCCTGACGCCCCCAAGGCTTTCTTT
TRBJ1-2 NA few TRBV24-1 CATSPGWSYGYTF TGTGCCACCAGCCCAGGGTGGAGCTATGGCTACACCTTC
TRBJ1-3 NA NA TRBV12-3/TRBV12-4 CASSFSAGPISGNTIYF TGTGCCAGCAGTTTTTCGGCGGGACCGATTTCTGGAAACACCATATATTTT
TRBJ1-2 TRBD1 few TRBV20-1 CSARGEIQGGNGYTF TGCAGTGCTAGAGGGGAAATCCAGGGGGGTAATGGCTACACCTTC
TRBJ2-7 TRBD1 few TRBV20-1 CSAFKRQGGFEQYF TGCAGTGCTTTCAAAAGACAGGGGGGGTTCGAGCAGTACTTC
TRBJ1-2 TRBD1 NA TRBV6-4 CVSRENPGQYDNYGYTF TGTGTCAGCAGAGAAAACCCGGGACAGTACGATAACTATGGCTACACCTTC
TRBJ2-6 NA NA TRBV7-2 CASSLAGSGANVLTF TGTGCCAGCAGCTTGGCAGGGTCTGGGGCCAACGTCCTGACTTTC
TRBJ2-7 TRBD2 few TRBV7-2 CASSLGGGGGYEQYF TGTGCCAGCAGCTTAGGGGGCGGGGGAGGCTACGAGCAGTACTTC
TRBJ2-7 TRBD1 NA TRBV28 CASRPDRVKSYEQYF TGTGCCAGCAGACCCGACAGGGTTAAATCCTACGAGCAGTACTTC
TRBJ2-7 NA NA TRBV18 CASSHDTLSYEQYF TGTGCCAGCTCACACGACACACTCTCCTACGAGCAGTACTTC
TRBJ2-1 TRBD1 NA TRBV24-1 CATSHAGQGIYNEQFF TGTGCCACCTCCCACGCAGGACAGGGAATCTACAATGAGCAGTTCTTC
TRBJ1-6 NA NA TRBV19 CASSQEAIYNSPLHF TGTGCCAGTAGTCAGGAGGCAATCTATAATTCACCCCTCCACTTT
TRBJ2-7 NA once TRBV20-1 CSAGDGPAEQYF TGCAGTGCTGGGGACGGTCCGGCCGAGCAGTACTTC
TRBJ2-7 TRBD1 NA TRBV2 CASIGTAFSSYEQYF TGTGCCAGCATCGGGACAGCTTTCAGCTCCTACGAGCAGTACTTC
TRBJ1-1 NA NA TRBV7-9 CASSTGQSEAFF TGTGCCAGCAGCACCGGACAGTCTGAAGCTTTCTTT
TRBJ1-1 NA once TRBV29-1 CSAKSTGLEDTEAFF TGCAGCGCTAAATCTACAGGGTTGGAGGACACTGAAGCTTTCTTT
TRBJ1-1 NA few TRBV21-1 CASSEGQVSMNTEAFF TGTGCCAGCAGCGAAGGACAGGTTTCTATGAACACTGAAGCTTTCTTT
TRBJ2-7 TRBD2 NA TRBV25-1 CASSEREGLAGVLYEQYF TGTGCCAGCAGTGAAAGGGAGGGACTAGCGGGAGTTTTGTACGAGCAGTACTTC
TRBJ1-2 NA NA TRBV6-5 CASSYSGREGYGYTF TGTGCCAGCAGTTACTCGGGCAGGGAGGGCTATGGCTACACCTTC
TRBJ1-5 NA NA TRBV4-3 CASRHSHADSNQPQHF TGCGCCAGCAGACACTCCCACGCCGATAGCAATCAGCCCCAGCATTTT
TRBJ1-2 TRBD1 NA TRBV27 CAGSFQGQGGYTF TGTGCCGGCAGTTTCCAAGGACAGGGTGGCTACACCTTC
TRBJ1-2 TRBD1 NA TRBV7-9 CASSLEGDRGAYTF TGTGCCAGCAGCTTAGAGGGGGACAGGGGGGCCTACACCTTC
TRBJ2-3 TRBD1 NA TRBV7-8 CASSTRQGRRSDTQYF TGTGCCAGCAGCACCCGACAGGGTCGGAGGTCAGATACGCAGTATTTT
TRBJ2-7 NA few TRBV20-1 CSARYGQKYEQYF TGCAGTGCTAGATACGGACAGAAATACGAGCAGTACTTC
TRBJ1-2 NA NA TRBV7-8 CASSFPGVLNGYTF TGTGCCAGCAGCTTCCCGGGTGTGCTTAATGGCTACACCTTC
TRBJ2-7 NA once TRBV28 CASSPMLDFVPYF TGTGCCAGCAGTCCCATGTTAGATTTTGTGCCGTACTTC
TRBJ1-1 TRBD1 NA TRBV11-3 CASSLGRDREAFF TGTGCCAGCAGCTTAGGTCGGGACAGGGAGGCTTTCTTT
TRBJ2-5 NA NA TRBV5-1 CASSLGKGQSYQETQYF TGCGCCAGCAGCTTGGGCAAAGGACAGAGCTACCAAGAGACCCAGTACTTC
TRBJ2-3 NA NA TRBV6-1 CASSSDTFSLTDTQYF TGTGCCAGCAGTAGTGACACATTTTCCCTCACAGATACGCAGTATTTT
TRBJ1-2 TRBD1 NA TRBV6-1 CASSDPDRANGYTF TGTGCCAGCAGTGACCCTGACAGGGCCAATGGCTACACCTTC
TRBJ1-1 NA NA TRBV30 CAWSVGRVYATEAFF TGTGCCTGGAGTGTAGGGAGGGTATATGCCACTGAAGCTTTCTTT
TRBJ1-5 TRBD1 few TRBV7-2 CASSLGQGMGNQPQHF TGTGCCAGCAGCTTGGGACAGGGAATGGGGAATCAGCCCCAGCATTTT
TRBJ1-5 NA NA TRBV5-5 CASSLSTGLQQPQHF TGTGCCAGCAGCTTGAGCACGGGATTGCAGCAGCCCCAGCATTTT
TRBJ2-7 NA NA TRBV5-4 CASSFDSGEQYF TGTGCCAGCAGTTTCGACTCTGGCGAGCAGTACTTC
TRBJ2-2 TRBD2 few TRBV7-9 CATQREAQAGELFF TGTGCCACCCAGCGGGAGGCCCAGGCCGGGGAGCTGTTTTTT
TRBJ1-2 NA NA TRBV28 CASSLGGSMEDYTF TGTGCCAGCAGTTTGGGGGGCAGTATGGAGGACTACACCTTC
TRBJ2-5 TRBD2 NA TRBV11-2 CASSLAPGLAQQETQYF TGTGCCAGCAGCTTAGCTCCTGGACTAGCCCAACAAGAGACCCAGTACTTC
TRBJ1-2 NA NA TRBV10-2 CASRPVGYGYTF TGCGCCAGCAGACCGGTGGGCTATGGCTACACCTTC
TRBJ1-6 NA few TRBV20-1 CSARTTGGDSPLHF TGCAGTGCTAGGACAACGGGGGGCGATTCACCCCTCCACTTT
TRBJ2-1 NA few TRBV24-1 CATSDRTNEQFF TGTGCCACCAGTGACAGAACCAATGAGCAGTTCTTC
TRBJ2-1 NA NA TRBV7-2 CASSFEAYNEQFF TGTGCCAGCAGCTTTGAGGCGTACAATGAGCAGTTCTTC
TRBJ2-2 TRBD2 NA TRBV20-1 CSARAGSGGTGELFF TGCAGTGCTAGAGCTGGTAGCGGGGGGACGGGGGAGCTGTTTTTT
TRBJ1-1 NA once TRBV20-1 CSARDRWRQALNTEAFF TGCAGTGCTAGAGATCGGTGGAGACAGGCTTTGAACACTGAAGCTTTCTTT
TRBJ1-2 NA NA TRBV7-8 CASSNPGSYGYTF TGTGCCAGCAGCAACCCAGGGTCCTATGGCTACACCTTC
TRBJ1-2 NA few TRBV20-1 CSARETAYGYTF TGCAGTGCTAGAGAGACAGCCTATGGCTACACCTTC